One and the same sample provided the 9 T cell receptor beta chains below, sequenced in a study of glioma-infiltrating T cells after dendritic cell vaccination. Some clones are missing from TCRdb's copy, which holds only in-frame ones; the method was immunoSEQ multiplex PCR. The sample consists of about 82,000 clones, 70% to 90% of them appearing once. Sequences were derived from blood, sampled before dendritic cell vaccination. These receptors were obtained from a human donor with glioblastoma.

The chain links TRBV7-9 to TRBJ2-7; tentatively, D is TRBD1 (6 bases). Germline V gives CDR1 SEHNR, CDR2 FQNEAQ (reference sequence). V lost 2 bases to trimming and J lost 3 bases, with 11 bases between them. The CDR3 covers 14 residues. In DNA form, the CDR3 reads TGTGCCAGCAGCTTATTAACAGGGCTCTACGAGCAGTACTTC. It codes for CASSLLTGLYEQYF.

This sequence joins TRBV5-1 and TRBJ2-7, with 8 bases identical to TRBD1. The junction had 8 bases not matched to a gene; V was cut back by 4 bases and J by 2 bases. Per the germline V gene, CDR1 is SGHRS and CDR2 is YFSETQ. The CDR3 length is 15 residues. This CDR3 reads CASSQQGATPYEQYF. DNA for the CDR3: TGCGCCAGCAGCCAGCAGGGGGCGACGCCCTACGAGCAGTACTTC.

This clone was counted once. The J gene is TRBJ2-3, the V gene TRBV2; 9 nucleotides agree with TRBD1. Trimming took 7 bases from V and 0 from J; bases not matched to a gene: 5. The CDR3 has 15 amino acids. Germline CDR1 and CDR2: SNHLY and FYNNEI. CDR3 loop: CASKDRGSSTDTQYF. The CDR3 DNA reads as TGTGCCAGCAAGGACAGGGGCTCTAGCACAGATACGCAGTATTTT.

The V and J genes are TRBV9 and TRBJ1-3; D gene unclear. The CDR3 has 15 residues. Trimming removed 3 bases at V and 0 bases at J, with 10 bases between. CDR1 is SGDLS and CDR2 is YYNGEE in the germline V gene. Here the CDR3 reads CASSDRSNSGNTIYF. In DNA form, the CDR3 reads TGTGCCAGCAGCGATCGGAGCAACTCTGGAAACACCATATATTTT. Full variable domain (missing parts from reference TRBV9 and TRBJ1-3): DSGVTQTPKHLITATGQRVTLRCSPRSGDLSVYWYQQSLDQGLQFLIQYYNGEERAKGNILERFSAQQFPDLHSELNLSSLELGDSALYFCASSDRSNSGNTIYFGEGSWLTVV.

The CDR3 reads CAWRWGLDQETQYF. The CDR3 nucleotides read TGTGCCTGGAGATGGGGGCTCGACCAAGAGACCCAGTACTTC. The V call is TRBV30, the J call TRBJ2-5; the D gene is possibly TRBD1 (6 bases). The length of the CDR3 is 14 residues. Per the germline V gene, CDR1 is GTSNPN and CDR2 is SVGIG (reference sequence). Trimming pared 3 bases from V and 0 bases from J, leaving 11 bases between. The full variable domain, in which reference TRBV30 and TRBJ2-5 provide the parts outside the CDR3, is SQTIHQWPATLVQPVGSPLSLECTVEGTSNPNLYWYRQAAGRGLQLLFYSVGIGQISSEVPQNLSASRPQDRQFILSSKKLLLSDSGFYLCAWRWGLDQETQYFGPGTRLLVL.

The gene calls are TRBV27 and TRBJ2-7; 14 bases map to TRBD2. The CDR3 extends over 18 amino acids. The J segment lost 2 bases and the V segment lost 4 bases, leaving 10 bases of the junction unmatched. The V gene's germline CDR1 is MNHEY and CDR2 SMNVEV (reference sequence). The CDR3 bases are TGTGCCAGCAGTTACCGGATGGGACTAGCGGGGGAAACCTACGAGCAGTACTTC. This codes for CASSYRMGLAGETYEQYF.

CDR3: CASSPTSGGQNTGELFF. In DNA, the CDR3 is TGTGCCAGCTCACCGACTAGCGGGGGCCAGAACACCGGGGAGCTGTTTTTT. This sequence joins TRBV18 and TRBJ2-2; 12 nucleotides agree with TRBD2. Germline-derived CDR1 and CDR2 are KGHSH and LQKENI. Trimming removed 3 bases from V and 1 base from J; junction bases left unmatched: 3. The CDR3 covers 17 residues.

The chain has TRBV30 and TRBJ2-7, with 7 nucleotides matching TRBD2. This CDR3 spans 15 amino acids. Germline values: CDR1 GTSNPN, CDR2 SVGIG (reference sequence). Trimming cost V 2 bases and J 2 bases; bases outside gene matches: 9. CDR3 residues: CAWSTMLAVPYEQYF. Here the CDR3 DNA reads TGTGCCTGGAGTACGATGCTAGCGGTTCCCTACGAGCAGTACTTC. The full variable domain, with the rest looked up from reference TRBV30 and TRBJ2-7, is SQTIHQWPATLVQPVGSPLSLECTVEGTSNPNLYWYRQAAGRGLQLLFYSVGIGQISSEVPQNLSASRPQDRQFILSSKKLLLSDSGFYLCAWSTMLAVPYEQYFGPGTRLTVT.

This chain uses TRBV6-6 with TRBJ2-7, with D tentatively TRBD1 (6 bases). With 7 bases removed from V and 0 bases from J, the gap between germline ends came to 10 bases. Germline V gene data show CDR1 as MNHNY and CDR2 as SVGAGI (reference sequence). The CDR3 runs to 13 residues. CDR3 in amino acids: CASNRGSSYEQYF. The CDR3 DNA reads TGTGCCAGCAATAGGGGGAGCTCCTACGAGCAGTACTTC.